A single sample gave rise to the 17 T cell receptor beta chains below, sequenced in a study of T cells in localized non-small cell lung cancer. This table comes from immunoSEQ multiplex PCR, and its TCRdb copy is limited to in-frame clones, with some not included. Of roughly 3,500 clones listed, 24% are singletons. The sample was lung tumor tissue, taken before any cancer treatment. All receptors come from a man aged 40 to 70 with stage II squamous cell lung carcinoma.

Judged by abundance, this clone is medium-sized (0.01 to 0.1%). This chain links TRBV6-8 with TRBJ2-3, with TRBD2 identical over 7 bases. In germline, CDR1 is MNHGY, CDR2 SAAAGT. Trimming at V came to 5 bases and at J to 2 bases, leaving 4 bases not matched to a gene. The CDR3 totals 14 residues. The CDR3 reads CASSLRLATDTQYF. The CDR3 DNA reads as TGTGCCAGCAGTCTGCGACTAGCCACAGATACGCAGTATTTT.

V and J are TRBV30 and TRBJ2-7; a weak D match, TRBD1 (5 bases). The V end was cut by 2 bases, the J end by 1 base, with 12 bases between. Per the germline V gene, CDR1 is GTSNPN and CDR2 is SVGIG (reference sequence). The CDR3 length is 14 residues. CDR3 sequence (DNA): TGTGCCTGGAGTTTAGGGGTAGGGTCCTACGAGCAGTACTTC. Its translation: CAWSLGVGSYEQYF.

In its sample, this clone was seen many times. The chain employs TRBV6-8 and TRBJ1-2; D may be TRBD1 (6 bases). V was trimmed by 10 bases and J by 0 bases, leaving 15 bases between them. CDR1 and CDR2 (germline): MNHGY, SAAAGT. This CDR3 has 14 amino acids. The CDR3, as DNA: TGTGCCATCAGCCCTCAGGGGACTAACTATGGCTACACCTTC. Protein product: CAISPQGTNYGYTF.

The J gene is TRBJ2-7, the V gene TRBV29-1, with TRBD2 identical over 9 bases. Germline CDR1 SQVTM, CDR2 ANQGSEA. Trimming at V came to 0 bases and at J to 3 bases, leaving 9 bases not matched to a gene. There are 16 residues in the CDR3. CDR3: CSVEDYSASGNYEQYF. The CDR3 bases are TGCAGCGTTGAAGATTATTCGGCTAGCGGGAACTACGAGCAGTACTTC.

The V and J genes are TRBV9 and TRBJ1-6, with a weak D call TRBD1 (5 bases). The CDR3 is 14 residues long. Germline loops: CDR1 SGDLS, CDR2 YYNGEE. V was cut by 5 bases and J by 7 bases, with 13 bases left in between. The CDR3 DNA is TGTGCCAGCAGTGAAGGGTCAGGGAATTCACCCCTCCACTTT. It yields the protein CASSEGSGNSPLHF. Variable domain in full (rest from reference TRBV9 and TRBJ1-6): DSGVTQTPKHLITATGQRVTLRCSPRSGDLSVYWYQQSLDQGLQFLIQYYNGEERAKGNILERFSAQQFPDLHSELNLSSLELGDSALYFCASSEGSGNSPLHFGNGTRLTVT.

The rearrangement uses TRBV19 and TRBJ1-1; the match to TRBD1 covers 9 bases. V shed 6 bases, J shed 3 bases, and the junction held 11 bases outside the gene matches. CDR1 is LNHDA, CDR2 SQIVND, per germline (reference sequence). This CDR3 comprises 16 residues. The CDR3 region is CASSPAGTGTYTEAFF. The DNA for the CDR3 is TGTGCCAGTAGCCCGGCCGGGACAGGGACCTACACTGAAGCTTTCTTT. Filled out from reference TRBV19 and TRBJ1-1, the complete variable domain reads DGGITQSPKYLFRKEGQNVTLSCEQNLNHDAMYWYRQDPGQGLRLIYYSQIVNDFQKGDIAEGYSVSREKKESFPLTVTSAQKNPTAFYLCASSPAGTGTYTEAFFGQGTRLTVV.

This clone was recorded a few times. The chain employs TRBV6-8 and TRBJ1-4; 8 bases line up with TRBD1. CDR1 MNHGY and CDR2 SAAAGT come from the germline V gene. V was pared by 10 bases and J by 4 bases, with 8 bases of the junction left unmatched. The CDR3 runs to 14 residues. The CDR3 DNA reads TGTGCCATCAGATCAGGGGGCGGTAATGAAAAACTGTTTTTT. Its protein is CAIRSGGGNEKLFF.

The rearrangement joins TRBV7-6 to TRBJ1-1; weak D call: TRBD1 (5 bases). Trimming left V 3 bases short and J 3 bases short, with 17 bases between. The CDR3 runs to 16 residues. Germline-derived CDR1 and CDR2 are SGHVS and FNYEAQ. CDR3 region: CASSLGPQVAYTEAFF. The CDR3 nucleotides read TGTGCCAGCAGCTTGGGGCCACAGGTCGCTTACACTGAAGCTTTCTTT.

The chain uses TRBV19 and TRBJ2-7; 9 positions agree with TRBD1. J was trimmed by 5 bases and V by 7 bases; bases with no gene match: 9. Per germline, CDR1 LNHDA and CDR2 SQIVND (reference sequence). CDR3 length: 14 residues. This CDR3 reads CASTPGTGYHEQYF. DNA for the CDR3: TGTGCCAGTACCCCCGGGACAGGGTACCACGAGCAGTACTTC.

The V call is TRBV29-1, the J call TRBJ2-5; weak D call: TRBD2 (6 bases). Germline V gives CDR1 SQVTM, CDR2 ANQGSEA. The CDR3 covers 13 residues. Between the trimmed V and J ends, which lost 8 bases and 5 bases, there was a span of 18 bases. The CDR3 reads CSFTPGLWETQYF. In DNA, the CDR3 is TGCAGCTTCACCCCGGGACTTTGGGAGACCCAGTACTTC. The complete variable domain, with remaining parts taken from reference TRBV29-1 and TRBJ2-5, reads SAVISQKPSRDICQRGTSLTIQCQVDSQVTMMFWYRQQPGQSLTLIATANQGSEATYESGFVIDKFPISRPNLTFSTLTVSNMSPEDSSIYLCSFTPGLWETQYFGPGTRLLVL.

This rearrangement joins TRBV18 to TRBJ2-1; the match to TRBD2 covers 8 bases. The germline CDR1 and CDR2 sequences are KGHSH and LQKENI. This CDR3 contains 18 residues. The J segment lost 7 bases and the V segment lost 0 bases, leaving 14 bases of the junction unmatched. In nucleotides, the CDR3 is TGTGCCAGCTCACCACCGTTTGGGGCGGGGGGCGAAAGGAATGAGCAGTTCTTC. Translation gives CASSPPFGAGGERNEQFF.

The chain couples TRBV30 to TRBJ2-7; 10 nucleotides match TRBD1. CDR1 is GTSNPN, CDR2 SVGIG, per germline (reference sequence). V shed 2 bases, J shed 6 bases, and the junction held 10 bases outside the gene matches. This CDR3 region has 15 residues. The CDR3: CAWSPQGGTGAEQYF. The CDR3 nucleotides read TGTGCCTGGAGTCCCCAAGGGGGGACAGGGGCCGAGCAGTACTTC. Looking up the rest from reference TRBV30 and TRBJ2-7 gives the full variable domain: SQTIHQWPATLVQPVGSPLSLECTVEGTSNPNLYWYRQAAGRGLQLLFYSVGIGQISSEVPQNLSASRPQDRQFILSSKKLLLSDSGFYLCAWSPQGGTGAEQYFGPGTRLTVT.

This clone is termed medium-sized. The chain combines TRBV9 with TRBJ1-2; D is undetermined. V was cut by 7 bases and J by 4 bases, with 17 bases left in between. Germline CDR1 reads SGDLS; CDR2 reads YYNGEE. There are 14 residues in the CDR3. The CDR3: CASSTGKAGYGYTF. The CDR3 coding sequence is TGTGCCAGCTCGACGGGCAAGGCAGGCTATGGCTACACCTTC.

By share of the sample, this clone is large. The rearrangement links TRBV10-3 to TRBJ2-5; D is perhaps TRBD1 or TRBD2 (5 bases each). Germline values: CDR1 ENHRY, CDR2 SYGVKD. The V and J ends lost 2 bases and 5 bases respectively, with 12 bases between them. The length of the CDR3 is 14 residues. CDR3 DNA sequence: TGTGCCATCAGTGAGCCTAAAGAGGGGGAGACCCAGTACTTC. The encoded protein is CAISEPKEGETQYF.

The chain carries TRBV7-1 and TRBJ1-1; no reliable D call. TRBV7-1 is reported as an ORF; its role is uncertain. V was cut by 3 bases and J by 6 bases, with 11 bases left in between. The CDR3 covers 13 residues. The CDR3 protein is CASSSDGPAEAFF. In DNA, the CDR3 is TGTGCCAGCAGCTCCGATGGACCGGCTGAAGCTTTCTTT.

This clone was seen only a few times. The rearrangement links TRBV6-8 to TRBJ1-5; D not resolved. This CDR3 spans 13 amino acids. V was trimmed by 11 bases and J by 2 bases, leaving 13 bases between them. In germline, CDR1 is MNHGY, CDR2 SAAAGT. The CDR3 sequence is CACRSEGNQPQHF. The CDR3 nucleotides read TGTGCCTGCCGGTCGGAGGGCAATCAGCCCCAGCATTTT.

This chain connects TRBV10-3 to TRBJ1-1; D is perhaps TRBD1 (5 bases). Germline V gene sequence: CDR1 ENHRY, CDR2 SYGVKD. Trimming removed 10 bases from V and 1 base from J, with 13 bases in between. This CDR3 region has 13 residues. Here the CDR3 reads CATGTHGNTEAFF. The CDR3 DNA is TGTGCCACCGGGACCCACGGGAACACTGAAGCTTTCTTT.